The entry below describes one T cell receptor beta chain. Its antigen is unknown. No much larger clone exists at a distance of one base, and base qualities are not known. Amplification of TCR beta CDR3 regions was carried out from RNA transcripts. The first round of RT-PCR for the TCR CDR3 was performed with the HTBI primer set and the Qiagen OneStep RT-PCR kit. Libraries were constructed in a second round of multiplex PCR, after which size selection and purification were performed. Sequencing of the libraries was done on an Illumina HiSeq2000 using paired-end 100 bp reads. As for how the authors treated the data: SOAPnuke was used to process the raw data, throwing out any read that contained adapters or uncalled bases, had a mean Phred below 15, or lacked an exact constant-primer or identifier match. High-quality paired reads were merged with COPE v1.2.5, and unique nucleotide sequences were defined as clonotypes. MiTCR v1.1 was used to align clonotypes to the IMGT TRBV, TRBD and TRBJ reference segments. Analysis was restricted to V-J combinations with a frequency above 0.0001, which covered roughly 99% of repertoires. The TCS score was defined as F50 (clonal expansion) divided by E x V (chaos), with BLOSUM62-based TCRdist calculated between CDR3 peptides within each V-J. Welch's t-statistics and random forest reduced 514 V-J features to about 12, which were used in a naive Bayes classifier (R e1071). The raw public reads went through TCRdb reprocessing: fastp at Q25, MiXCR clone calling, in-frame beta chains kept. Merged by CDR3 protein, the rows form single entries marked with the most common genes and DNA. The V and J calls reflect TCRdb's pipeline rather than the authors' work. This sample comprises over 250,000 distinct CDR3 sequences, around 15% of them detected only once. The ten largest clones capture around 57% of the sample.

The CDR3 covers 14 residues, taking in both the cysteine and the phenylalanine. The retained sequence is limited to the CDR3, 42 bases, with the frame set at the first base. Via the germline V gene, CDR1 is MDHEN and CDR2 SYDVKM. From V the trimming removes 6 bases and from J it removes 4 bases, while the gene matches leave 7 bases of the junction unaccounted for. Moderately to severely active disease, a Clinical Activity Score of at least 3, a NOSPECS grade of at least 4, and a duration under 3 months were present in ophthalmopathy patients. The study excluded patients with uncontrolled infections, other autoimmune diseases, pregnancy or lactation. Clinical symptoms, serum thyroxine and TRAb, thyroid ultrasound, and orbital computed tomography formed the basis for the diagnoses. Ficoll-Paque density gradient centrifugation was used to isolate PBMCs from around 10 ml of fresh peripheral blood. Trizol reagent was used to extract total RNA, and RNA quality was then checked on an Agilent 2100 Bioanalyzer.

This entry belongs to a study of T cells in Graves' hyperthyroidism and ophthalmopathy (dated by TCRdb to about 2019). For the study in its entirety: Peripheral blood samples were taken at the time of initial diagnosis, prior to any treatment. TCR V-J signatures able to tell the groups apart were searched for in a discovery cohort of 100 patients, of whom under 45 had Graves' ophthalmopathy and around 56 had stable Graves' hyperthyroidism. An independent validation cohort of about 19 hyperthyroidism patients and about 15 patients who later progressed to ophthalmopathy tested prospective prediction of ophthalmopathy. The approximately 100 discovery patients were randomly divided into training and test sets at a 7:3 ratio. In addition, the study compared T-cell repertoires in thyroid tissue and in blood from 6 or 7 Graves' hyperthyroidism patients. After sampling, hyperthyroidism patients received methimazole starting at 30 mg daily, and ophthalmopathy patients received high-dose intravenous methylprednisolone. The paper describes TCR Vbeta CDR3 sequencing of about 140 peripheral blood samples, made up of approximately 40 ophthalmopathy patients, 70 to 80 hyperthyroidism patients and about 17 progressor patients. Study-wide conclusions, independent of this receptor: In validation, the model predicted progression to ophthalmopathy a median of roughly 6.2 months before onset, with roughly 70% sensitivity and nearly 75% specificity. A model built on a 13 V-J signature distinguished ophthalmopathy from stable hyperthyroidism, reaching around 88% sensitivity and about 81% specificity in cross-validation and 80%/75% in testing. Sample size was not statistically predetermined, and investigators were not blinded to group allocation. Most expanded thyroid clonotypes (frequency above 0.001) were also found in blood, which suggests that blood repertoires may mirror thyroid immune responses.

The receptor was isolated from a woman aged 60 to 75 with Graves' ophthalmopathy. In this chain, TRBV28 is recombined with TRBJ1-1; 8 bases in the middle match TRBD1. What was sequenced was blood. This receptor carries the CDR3 CASRPGGLSTEAFF. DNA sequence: TGTGCCAGCAGGCCAGGGGGCCTTTCCACTGAAGCTTTCTTT.